This TCR beta chain was identified in a study of radiation and T cells in renal cell carcinoma. Time point: baseline pretreatment blood. Treatment of the sample: 15 Gy SBRT to primary tumor, nephrectomy 4 weeks later. To note about this clone: As yet, its antigen is unknown.

Study findings and constraints: From baseline, blood top tumor clonotypes peaked at 2 weeks post-radiation. Baseline intratumoral clonotype presence is unknown without pretreatment biopsies.

Produced via immunoSEQ multiplex PCR; TCRdb's table is partial and in-frame only. The sample holds some 150,000 clones, roughly 84% seen once. With V trimmed by 0 bases and J by 4 bases, 4 bases remained unmatched. The CDR3 sequence is 16 residues long. Germline CDR1 WNHNN, CDR2 SYGVQD (reference sequence). The clonotype originates from a woman aged 45-59 years with renal cell carcinoma. V usage is TRBV10-1 and J usage is TRBJ1-1, with 11 bases aligning to TRBD1. The material was blood, obtained from a patient whose treatment included radiotherapy and nephrectomy. The CDR3 DNA reads as TGCGCCAGCAGTGAGTCTAGGACAGGGGGCCTCACTGAAGCTTTCTTT. This sequence encodes CASSESRTGGLTEAFF.